The clone carrying this T cell receptor beta chain showed up just a few times. This entry belongs to a study of response to subunit inactivated influenza vaccine. TCRdb re-called the RT-PCR reads with MiXCR, one entry per CDR3 protein. The sample includes 500,000 to 550,000 distinct CDR3 sequences, approximately 22% seen only once; the top ten take approximately 2.9%. This CDR3 spans 14 amino acids. V shed 4 bases and J shed 3 bases, with 10 bases lying between them. Germline CDR1 and CDR2: LGHNA and YSLEER. These data are also associated with another study on T cells expressing NK-cell markers. That report notes: Generation of TCR beta cDNA was performed by 5'RACE template switching incorporating UMIs. In a handful of donors, these clonotypes also led the CD3+CD56-NKG2C+ fraction.

The input for sequencing was CD4+ T cells sorted from PBMCs, taken 12 days after vaccination. The chain has TRBV4-3 and TRBJ2-1, with D possibly TRBD1 on 5 matching bases. The clonotype was recovered from a man aged 50 to 59 who received an inactivated influenza vaccine. CDR3 nucleotide sequence: TGCGCCAGCAGCCCAGGGTCTTTCTACAATGAGCAGTTCTTC. Residues: CASSPGSFYNEQFF.